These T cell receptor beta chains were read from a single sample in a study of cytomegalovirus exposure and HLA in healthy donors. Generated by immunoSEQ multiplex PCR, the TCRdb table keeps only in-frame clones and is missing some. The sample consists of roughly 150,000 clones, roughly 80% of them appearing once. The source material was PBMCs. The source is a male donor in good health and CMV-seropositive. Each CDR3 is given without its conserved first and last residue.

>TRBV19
ATRRPGGYEQY
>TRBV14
ASSQDLSGNTIY
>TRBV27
ASSRGTYEQY
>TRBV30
AWSIKDGNKYGYT
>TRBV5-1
ASRRDRAFYGYT
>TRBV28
ASSPPVASGRAGELF
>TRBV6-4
ASSDWDRGNEQF
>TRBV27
ASSLPRTGFTGELF
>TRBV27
ASHETGLNTEAF
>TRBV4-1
ASSHTLAKNGNEQF
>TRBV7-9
ASSFDRDSRGYT
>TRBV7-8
ASSSRGLGPYEQY
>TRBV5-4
ASSFRLAGGPADTQY
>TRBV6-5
ASSSNTAGSNTIY
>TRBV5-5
ASSLVSNEQF
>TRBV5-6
ASSSGTGSGNTIY
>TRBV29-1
SACGVAGVPDTQY
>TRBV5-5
ASSPRLAGAADTQY
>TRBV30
AWSVLPADNEQF
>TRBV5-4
ASTWGGAGNTIY
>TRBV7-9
ASSLGQGLGEQF
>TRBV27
ASGQESSYNEQF
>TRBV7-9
ATGGTGGHQPQH
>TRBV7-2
ASTNRRGASTDTQY
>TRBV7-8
ASSPRTGRSLKDNEQF
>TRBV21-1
ASSKGSRTGGCVEQY
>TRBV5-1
ASSLAVQGTMNTEAF
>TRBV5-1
ASKGLAGNEQF
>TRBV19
ASSNGQGAGSFEAF
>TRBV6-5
ASSSESDQPQH
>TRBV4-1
ASSRDRSYGKLF
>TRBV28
ASSSAGETDTQY
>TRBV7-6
ASSHNRAGELF
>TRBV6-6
ASRQSLLSNQPQH
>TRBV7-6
ASSLELGIGDRAYQETQY
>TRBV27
ASSFVGGSSYEQY
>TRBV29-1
SVEDFNRGYQETQY
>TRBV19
ASTKTRNTEAF
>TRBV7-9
ASIAPSGSIYEQY
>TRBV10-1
ASSESNPGLAGLAGELF
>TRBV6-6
ASSYSKGANQPQH